The 9 T cell receptor beta chains below were found in one sample sequenced in a study of technical replicates of blood from a few donors. The data were produced by immunoSEQ multiplex PCR, yet TCRdb's version contains in-frame clones alone and is incomplete. This sample carries 75,000 to 95,000 clones, 75% to 95% of them seen once, and the ten largest clones take 0.25% to 0.35%. Specimen: T cells isolated from PBMCs. These receptors came from a human donor in good health.

The V and J genes are TRBV14 and TRBJ2-7, with 10 bases identical to TRBD2. This CDR3 has 14 amino acids. J gave up 1 base and V 5 bases, and 2 bases lay outside the gene matches. Per the germline V gene, CDR1 is SGHDN and CDR2 is FVKESK. The CDR3: CASSLLAGSYEQYF. CDR3 coding DNA: TGTGCCAGCAGCTTACTAGCGGGGTCCTACGAGCAGTACTTC.

The rearrangement joins TRBV9 to TRBJ1-6; D is uncertain. CDR1 and CDR2 (germline): SGDLS, YYNGEE. CDR3 size: 16 residues. The ends were cut back, 2 bases at V and 6 bases at J, with 15 bases in the middle. In nucleotides, the CDR3 is TGTGCCAGCAGCGTCGACCCGACTACACTTAATTCACCCCTCCACTTT. As protein: CASSVDPTTLNSPLHF.

This clone was observed a single time. This chain links TRBV30 with TRBJ2-1, with D tentatively TRBD1 (6 bases). CDR1 and CDR2 from the germline V gene are GTSNPN and SVGIG (reference sequence). The CDR3 is made up of 15 amino acids. The ends were cut back, 2 bases at V and 0 bases at J, with 11 bases in the middle. The chain's CDR3 is CAWSKDSSSYNEQFF. CDR3 nucleotides: TGTGCCTGGAGTAAGGACAGCAGCTCCTACAATGAGCAGTTCTTC.

The sample holds a few counts of this clone. V is TRBV11-2 and J is TRBJ1-1; D is ambiguous. Trimming left V 5 bases short and J 5 bases short, with 12 bases between. This CDR3 comprises 13 residues. Per the germline V gene, CDR1 is SGHAT and CDR2 is FQNNGV. The CDR3 sequence is CASSTRRETEAFF. The CDR3, as DNA: TGTGCCAGCAGCACGAGGCGGGAGACTGAAGCTTTCTTT.

The J gene is TRBJ2-3, the V gene TRBV29-1; D is perhaps TRBD2 (6 bases). CDR3 length: 13 amino acids. V was trimmed by 4 bases and J by 6 bases, leaving 14 bases between them. The germline CDR1 and CDR2 sequences are SQVTM and ANQGSEA. In DNA form, the CDR3 reads TGCAGCGTTGGGACTACCACCGGGGATACGCAGTATTTT. This encodes CSVGTTTGDTQYF.

The chain couples TRBV2 to TRBJ2-3, with D possibly TRBD1 on 6 matching bases. V gave up 6 bases and J gave up 2 bases, with 15 bases separating them. Germline V gives CDR1 SNHLY, CDR2 FYNNEI. This CDR3 is built from 15 residues. This CDR3 is CASRTMTGITDTQYF. CDR3 bases: TGTGCCAGCAGAACAATGACAGGAATCACAGATACGCAGTATTTT.

The chain couples TRBV5-1 to TRBJ2-7; TRBD2 agrees at 8 bases. The CDR3 is 14 residues long. Germline V gene sequence: CDR1 SGHRS, CDR2 YFSETQ. V shed 0 bases and J 3 bases; nucleotides not matched to a gene: 2. In DNA, the CDR3 is TGCGCCAGCAGCTTGGCGGGGGGGCTCTACGAGCAGTACTTC. Its protein is CASSLAGGLYEQYF. Full variable domain (outside the CDR3, taken from reference TRBV5-1 and TRBJ2-7): KAGVTQTPRYLIKTRGQQVTLSCSPISGHRSVSWYQQTPGQGLQFLFEYFSETQRNKGNFPGRFSGRQFSNSRSEMNVSTLELGDSALYLCASSLAGGLYEQYFGPGTRLTVT.

The rearrangement uses TRBV6-1 and TRBJ2-7, with D maybe TRBD2 (5 bases). CDR3 length equals 15 residues. V shed 0 bases and J shed 2 bases, with 11 bases lying between them. Germline values: CDR1 MNHNS, CDR2 SASEGT. This CDR3 is CASSEAGAEPYEQYF. The CDR3 DNA follows: TGTGCCAGCAGTGAAGCGGGAGCGGAGCCCTACGAGCAGTACTTC.

V and J are TRBV6-6 and TRBJ2-3; 8 nucleotides align to TRBD2. CDR3 length: 16 residues. Trimming cost V 2 bases and J 5 bases; bases outside gene matches: 9. The germline V gene has CDR1 MNHNY and CDR2 SVGAGI (reference sequence). CDR3 coding DNA: TGTGCCAGCAGTTACCTCCCGGGGGGGCCGGTAGATACGCAGTATTTT. Translated, it gives CASSYLPGGPVDTQYF.